This T cell receptor (beta chain) emerged from a study of cytomegalovirus exposure and HLA in healthy donors (dated by TCRdb to 2017 to 2019). Regarding the complete study: An earlier analysis of some 620 of the donors reported approximately 260 Gb of sequence data and 117 million unique TCR beta sequences obtained from about 179 million T cells. Across some 400 genotyped donors of the cohort, an average of roughly 250,000 unique TCR beta nucleotide sequences per donor were sequenced, and 15% to 20% of those sequences were non-productive. A handful of DR-DQ haplotypes were treated as single units for association and clustering because of strong linkage in the cohort. About 300 gigabases of sequencing data and 70 million to 85 million unique TCR sequences were included in an early release covering around 600 HLA-typed donors. Donor age, sex, ethnicity and CMV serostatus were compiled together with the repertoire data. Among the roughly 380 genotyped donors, around 81% belonged to the genetic ancestry cluster associated with self-reported Caucasian donors. Along with the approximately 650-subject first cohort, a separate validation cohort of over a hundred different subjects was used. A later analysis re-examined previously published TCR beta repertoires from just over 650 donors and added high-resolution HLA genotyping to investigate patterns of TCR occurrence. The T cell repertoires of around 730 subjects were profiled by immunosequencing and related to cytomegalovirus serostatus. Class I and class II HLA loci were covered by the typing at four-digit resolution. Genome-wide SNP genotypes for about 55% of the roughly 670 donors were used in a later genetic analysis, which treated that subset as a discovery cohort. The study combined high-throughput TCR immunosequencing, statistical association of individual TCRs with disease status, and machine learning to predict cytomegalovirus infection status. The number of typed donors differed by locus: about 620-640 for A, B, C, DRB1 and DQB1; 500 to 550 for DQA1; approximately 600 for DPA1; and around 490 for DPB1. Rather than using new phenotypic data, the later analysis identified candidate immune exposures from TCR beta sequences and from how often those sequences occurred across donors. An earlier analysis of approximately 500 of the donors applied high-throughput TCR beta sequencing to assess whether each TCR beta V gene segment acted as functional or pseudogenic. The study was designed to test whether signatures of past pathogen exposure could be identified by cataloging public T cell receptors. All discovery cohort repertoires had been generated using a single sequencing platform. General conclusions and limits of the study: Across donors, most TCR sequences were observed very rarely, whereas some public TCRs were present in many individuals. Correlated functional status among segregating V segments might be attributable to linkage disequilibrium, but an unknown experimental factor could not be ruled out. Because counts were too low, 15 to 20 rarely observed V segments, including chromosome 9 orphons, were excluded from the earlier analysis of a few hundred of the donors. Because HLA typing was missing for some donors at each locus, association tests included only the typed subset. Several of the top co-occurrence clusters appeared to be linked to parvovirus B19, influenza, CMV and Epstein-Barr virus, according to a later analysis. For the cohort, immune exposure information was limited to CMV serostatus. In vitro tests confirmed that three of the cytomegalovirus-associated TCR beta chains recognize cytomegalovirus antigens. In a later analysis, most CMV-associated TCR beta chains were found to appear HLA-restricted, with HLA associations seemingly driven largely by CMV exposure. In a later analysis, TCR association rates were found to vary across HLA loci, with the most associated TCRs seen for DRB1 alleles and the fewest for HLA-C alleles. Broadly in line with IMGT annotations, most TCR beta V segments showed up in productive rearrangements about 90% or about 30% of the time in an earlier analysis of a few hundred of the donors. In the study, about 150 TCR beta chains were listed as associated with cytomegalovirus. In both the original and validation cohorts, the classifier was reported to diagnose cytomegalovirus status with high specificity and sensitivity. A later genetic analysis reported fewer N-insertions in productive TCRs among donors in an Asian-associated ancestry cluster than the roughly 700-donor mean. This cohort had only TCR beta chains sequenced, and the lack of alpha or paired-chain data limited which features could be detected. The authors suggested that the approach could potentially be generalized to other disease states and immunological phenotypes. A cluster of highly shared sequence variants was judged likely to be a technical artifact of the sequencing pipeline. Some IMGT-functional V segments, including TRBV6-2 and TRBV6-3, could not be told apart with the 87-base-pair reads, so those segments were excluded. A further reported finding was that TCR beta sequences accurately predicted the HLA-A and HLA-B alleles for most subjects in the first cohort. Compared with equally common non-associated chains, HLA-associated TCR beta chains in a later analysis were more clonally expanded and had lower generation probabilities. In a later genetic analysis, a missense DCLRE1C variant was associated with V-gene and J-gene trimming of TCR beta chains, and the association was replicated in an independent cohort. The presence/absence analyses assumed that sequencing depth was roughly uniform across donors, and that assumption may not be true. A later analysis associated 16,951 TCR beta sequences with specific HLA alleles at a false discovery rate of 0.05. When HLA alleles, especially DR and DQ, strongly co-occurred, TCR associations were difficult to assign to individual alleles.

There are 12 amino acids in the CDR3, from cysteine to phenylalanine inclusive. Only the CDR3 region is kept as DNA, spanning 36 bases read in frame from base 1. CDR1 and CDR2, looked up from the germline V gene (reference sequence), are WNHNN and SYGVQD. The junction shows trimming of 0 bases on V and 7 bases on J, plus 6 bases between the germline ends. Worth noting for this clone: The specificity of this receptor is unknown. The sample holds no much larger clone one base away, and base qualities are not on file.

In total, approximately 700 healthy bone marrow donors made up the cohort. At the time of sampling, every cohort member was nominally healthy, though immune exposures that went unrecorded were likely present. The donor was CMV seronegative and belonged to the group of 350 to 400 seronegative cohort members. Each donor provided a peripheral blood sample, and peripheral blood mononuclear cells were used for TCR beta sequencing. The Qiagen DNeasy Blood Extraction Kit was used to extract genomic DNA from the blood cell samples. The method behind the library was the immunoSEQ multiplex PCR assay. A mixture of 60 forward primers for TCR Vbeta segments and 13 reverse primers for TCR Jbeta segments was used in the multiplex PCR. The CDR3 region of rearranged TCR beta genes was amplified from genomic DNA by a multiplex PCR assay. On the Illumina HiSeq System, the amplified TCR beta libraries were sequenced as 87-base-pair reads. The published analysis was carried out like this. A later analysis counted some 74 million unique TCR beta chains across the 670 or so repertoires, and some 11 million of these chains were shared by at least two donors. A nearest-neighbor algorithm error-corrected the raw reads and collapsed the reads into unique sequences, merging closely related sequences to remove PCR and sequencing errors. Alignment of CDR3 sequences to IMGT reference sequences was used to assign V, D and J gene segments. For a sequence to be retained, a match of at least six nucleotides was required to both a V gene segment and a J gene segment. A rearrangement counted as productive if the CDR3 had no stop codons and remained in frame with V and J, and every other rearrangement counted as non-productive. CDR3 was defined according to IMGT convention as the region running from the second conserved V-encoded cysteine to the conserved J-encoded phenylalanine. Sequences without an unambiguous match to a single V gene segment were excluded from the earlier analysis of about 640 of the donors. An earlier analysis of a few hundred of the donors called V segments functional above 56.7% productive rearrangements and segregating when the between-donor standard deviation exceeded 5%. A statistical classification framework was built for diagnosing cytomegalovirus status from the catalog of TCR beta chain sequences. In a later analysis, TCR nucleotide sequences were compared against IMGT/GENE-DB human TR gene sequences so that V and J genes could be assigned. In a later analysis, CDR3 sequences and most-parsimonious VDJ recombination scenarios were assigned using the TCRdist pipeline. In a later analysis, each TCR beta chain was defined by its CDR3 amino acid sequence together with its V-gene family, and reads without a unique V-gene family were excluded. A later analysis removed roughly 590 highly shared, low-generation-probability nucleotide sequences to deal with suspected cross-contamination and a sequencing artifact. In a later analysis, a clonal expansion index was calculated for each public chain from normalized within-repertoire ranks of inferred template counts. A later analysis computed generation probabilities with a VDJ recombination model fitted to out-of-frame rearrangements, and checked the results against IGoR. A later analysis scored TCR-TCR, TCR-HLA and TCR-CMV co-occurrence with hypergeometric tests, applying a repertoire-size bias correction to TCR pairs. In a later analysis, false discovery rates were estimated by permuting HLA or CMV assignments 20 times. In a later analysis, co-occurring TCRs were grouped using DBSCAN, and TCRdist sequence similarity was added for clustering within HLA-allele-positive subsets. Repertoires with fewer than 30,000 or more than 120,000 public chains, plus five repertoires with anomalous nucleotide sharing, were excluded from co-occurrence clustering. The source is immuneACCESS, and TCRdb retained only in-frame sequences with V and J called. Part of the clones is not carried over; for the studies checked, unresolved V genes explain less than half of this, and the remainder is unexplained. V and J calls and clone size are those listed in that table; D and trimming were worked out from the DNA. For this sample there are 150,000 to 200,000 clones; more than 70% appear just once. Jointly, the top ten make up 0.9% to 1.2% of the sample.

Sequencing input: PBMCs. The sequence came from a woman between 40 and 50 years old in good health and CMV-seronegative. The chain is made from TRBV10-1 and TRBJ1-1; a confident D gene designation cannot be given. The DNA sequence is given as TGCGCCAGCAGTGAGTCTTTCGTTGAAGCTTTCTTT. Translated, it gives CASSESFVEAFF.